The 3 T cell receptor beta chains in this list originate from one sample, sequenced in a study of blood T cell repertoires in COVID-19. Assay: immunoSEQ multiplex PCR; the TCRdb copy retains only in-frame clones and omits some. The sample records roughly 120,000 clones, approximately 84% being singletons. Sequenced input: peripheral blood. The source is a man in his forties with acute or convalescent COVID-19.

V and J are TRBV4-3 and TRBJ2-3; perhaps TRBD2 as D (7 bases). Trimming pared 3 bases from V and 0 bases from J, leaving 16 bases between. This CDR3 has 17 amino acids. Per germline, CDR1 LGHNA and CDR2 YSLEER. CDR3 bases: TGCGCCAGCAGCCAGTCCGGGGGGCTATCTAGCACAGATACGCAGTATTTT. Amino acids: CASSQSGGLSSTDTQYF.

The chain recombines TRBV25-1 with TRBJ2-1, with a weak D call TRBD2 (5 bases). The length of the CDR3 is 16 residues. CDR1 MGHDK and CDR2 SYGVNS come from the germline V gene. Trimming removed 7 bases from V and 4 bases from J, with 20 bases in between. The CDR3 reads CASKSDSADGYNEQFF. The CDR3 bases are TGTGCCAGCAAATCTGATTCAGCGGACGGTTACAATGAGCAGTTCTTC.

The genes are TRBV27 and TRBJ1-6; TRBD1 aligns across 7 bases. Trimming removed 5 bases from V and 10 bases from J; junction bases left unmatched: 5. Germline values: CDR1 MNHEY, CDR2 SMNVEV (reference sequence). CDR3 length: 13 residues. Here the CDR3 reads CASSHSGGSPLHF. CDR3 nucleotides: TGTGCCAGCAGTCATTCAGGGGGATCACCCCTCCACTTT.